This paragraph reports one T cell receptor beta chain. In germline, CDR1 is SGDLS, CDR2 YYNGEE. The CDR3 extends over 15 amino acids. The junction had 1 base not matched to a gene; V was cut back by 0 bases and J by 4 bases. This entry belongs to a study of blood T cell repertoires in COVID-19. For the study at large: The origin of the acute and convalescent COVID-19 samples was the United States, Italy and Spain.

Using immunoSEQ multiplex PCR, the repertoire was profiled, and TCRdb retains in-frame clones only, with some absent. The sample records around 83,000 clones, 85% to 90% being singletons. This clonotype was obtained from an elderly man with active or convalescent COVID-19. The chain couples TRBV9 to TRBJ1-3; TRBD1 matches at 10 bases. Material: peripheral blood. CDR3 residues: CASSVGGQGGNTIYF. The CDR3 DNA reads as TGTGCCAGCAGCGTAGGGGGACAGGGGGGAAACACCATATATTTT. The full variable domain, completed using reference TRBV9 and TRBJ1-3, is DSGVTQTPKHLITATGQRVTLRCSPRSGDLSVYWYQQSLDQGLQFLIQYYNGEERAKGNILERFSAQQFPDLHSELNLSSLELGDSALYFCASSVGGQGGNTIYFGEGSWLTVV.